This TCR beta chain was captured by sequencing in a study of T-cell reconstitution after alpha-beta-depleted transplantation in children. Preparation of the TCRbeta library used unique molecular identifiers. TCRdb analysed the PCR reads with MiXCR anew, one entry per CDR3 protein. Altogether around 410,000 distinct CDR3 sequences are present, about 11% being singletons, with the ten largest covering 4.5% to 7%. The CDR3 loop spans 16 amino acids. Germline V gives CDR1 MNHEY, CDR2 SMNVEV (reference sequence). With 2 bases removed from V and 9 bases from J, the gap between germline ends came to 17 bases.

This receptor was taken from a human donor who donated a stem cell graft to a child with acute myeloid leukemia. This sequence joins TRBV27 and TRBJ1-6; D is perhaps TRBD1 (6 bases). Sequenced here: PBMCs from the stem cell graft donor, sampled from the stem cell graft. The CDR3 nucleotides read TGTGCCAGCAGTTTAAGGGGGAAGGGCTTGGTTTCACCCCTCCACTTT. Its protein is CASSLRGKGLVSPLHF.